A few counts support the clone carrying this TCR beta chain. Free of recent acute infections or vaccinations, the donors were healthy HIV-negative adults. Every contributor of samples was a Caucasian grown-up residing in Nashville, Tennessee. This sample was included in a study of shared clonotypes between healthy human individuals. Sequenced by immunoSEQ multiplex PCR; TCRdb stores in-frame clones only, minus some. The data show about 490,000 clones, around 80% seen once. Sequenced material: PBMCs. The TCR sequence derives from a woman aged 40 to 49 in good health. Some clones in this sample may be carry-over from other donors' samples.

CDR3 nucleotides: TGTGCCAGCAGCTTCGACGGGGGATCCGAGCAGTACTTC. It codes for CASSFDGGSEQYF. This rearrangement joins TRBV7-9 to TRBJ2-7, with D perhaps TRBD2 (6 bases). This CDR3 comprises 13 residues. V dropped 3 bases and J dropped 6 bases, with 12 bases sitting between them. From germline, CDR1 is SEHNR and CDR2 FQNEAQ (reference sequence).